These T cell receptor beta chains were read from a single sample in a study of tumor-infiltrating lymphocytes in primary liver carcinoma. TCRdb re-analysed the multiplex PCR reads in MiXCR, keeping a single row per CDR3 protein. The data contain about 200,000 distinct CDR3 sequences, approximately 65% of them singletons. The specimen was peripheral blood. Every receptor here comes from a woman aged 60-75 years with primary liver carcinoma and hepatitis B virus infection. Each CDR3 is given with its conserved first and last residue. The D gene is left open where the match is weak. Size tells how often a clone was seen (once, few, many) or the class of an expanded clone, and some rows leave it out.

j_call: TRBJ2-1; d_call: .; cdr3_length: 17; clone_size: many; v_call: TRBV24-1; cdr3_nt: TGTGCCACCAGTGATTTGACTCCGAGTTTATCCTACAATGAGCAGTTCTTC; cdr3_aa: CATSDLTPSLSYNEQFF
j_call: TRBJ1-1; d_call: TRBD1; cdr3_length: 16; clone_size: .; v_call: TRBV7-8; cdr3_nt: TGTGCCAGCAGCTCCGTCCCGGGACAGGGGAACACTGAAGCTTTCTTT; cdr3_aa: CASSSVPGQGNTEAFF
j_call: TRBJ2-1; d_call: .; cdr3_length: 19; clone_size: many; v_call: TRBV14; cdr3_nt: TGTGCCAGCAGCCAGAGAGGGGGGGGTGCACAGTTCTCCTACAATGAGCAGTTCTTC; cdr3_aa: CASSQRGGGAQFSYNEQFF
j_call: TRBJ2-3; d_call: .; cdr3_length: 15; clone_size: .; v_call: TRBV7-9; cdr3_nt: TGTCCCAGCAGCTTTCAGGAGCGTAGCACAGATACGCAGTATTTT; cdr3_aa: CPSSFQERSTDTQYF
j_call: TRBJ1-2; d_call: .; cdr3_length: 13; clone_size: .; v_call: TRBV7-9; cdr3_nt: TGTTCCAGCAGCTTTGAGAACTCAGGTGGCTACACCTTC; cdr3_aa: CSSSFENSGGYTF
j_call: TRBJ2-7; d_call: TRBD2; cdr3_length: 15; clone_size: many; v_call: TRBV6-1; cdr3_nt: TGTGCCAGCAAGAAGGGACTAGCGGACTCCTACGAGCAGTACTTC; cdr3_aa: CASKKGLADSYEQYF
j_call: TRBJ2-2; d_call: TRBD1; cdr3_length: 15; clone_size: few; v_call: TRBV6-6; cdr3_nt: TGTGCCAGCAGTTACAGACAGGGCGGGACCGGGGAGCTGTTTTTT; cdr3_aa: CASSYRQGGTGELFF
j_call: TRBJ2-3; d_call: TRBD1; cdr3_length: 16; clone_size: .; v_call: TRBV6-5; cdr3_nt: TGTGCCAGCAGTAGGGGGCTACCTCGAAGCACAGATACGCAGTATTTT; cdr3_aa: CASSRGLPRSTDTQYF
j_call: TRBJ1-1; d_call: .; cdr3_length: 13; clone_size: .; v_call: TRBV11-2; cdr3_nt: TGTGCCAGCAGCTCACTCCCAAGAACTGAAGCTTTCTTT; cdr3_aa: CASSSLPRTEAFF
j_call: TRBJ2-2; d_call: .; cdr3_length: 13; clone_size: .; v_call: TRBV29-1; cdr3_nt: TGTATCGCTATGACAGGGAGGGTCGGGGAGCTGTTTTTT; cdr3_aa: CIAMTGRVGELFF
j_call: TRBJ2-7; d_call: .; cdr3_length: 14; clone_size: .; v_call: TRBV11-2; cdr3_nt: TGTGCCAGCAGTTTAGGGATGGGGGCCCGCGAGCAGTACTTC; cdr3_aa: CASSLGMGAREQYF
j_call: TRBJ2-1; d_call: .; cdr3_length: 15; clone_size: .; v_call: TRBV11-3; cdr3_nt: TGTGCCAGCAGCTCGGGGGCCCAGGGTCGCAAGGAGCAGTTCTTC; cdr3_aa: CASSSGAQGRKEQFF
j_call: TRBJ2-7; d_call: .; cdr3_length: 15; clone_size: .; v_call: TRBV6-6; cdr3_nt: TGTGCCAGTAGTTCCGCCCCAGGGACTCCTTCGGAGCAGTACTTC; cdr3_aa: CASSSAPGTPSEQYF
j_call: TRBJ1-5; d_call: .; cdr3_length: 13; clone_size: .; v_call: TRBV11-2; cdr3_nt: TGTATCAGCAACTTAACGAACAATCAGCCCCAGCATTTT; cdr3_aa: CISNLTNNQPQHF
j_call: TRBJ1-5; d_call: .; cdr3_length: 16; clone_size: .; v_call: TRBV12-3/TRBV12-4; cdr3_nt: TGTGCCAGCAGTTCTTTGTCAGGCCGAAGCAATCAGCCCCAGCATTTT; cdr3_aa: CASSSLSGRSNQPQHF
j_call: TRBJ2-1; d_call: .; cdr3_length: 17; clone_size: few; v_call: TRBV11-2; cdr3_nt: TGTGCCTGCAGCTCCTTCAGCGGCAGAACATCTTACAATGAGCAGTTCTTC; cdr3_aa: CACSSFSGRTSYNEQFF
j_call: TRBJ2-1; d_call: .; cdr3_length: 14; clone_size: many; v_call: TRBV6-1; cdr3_nt: TGTGCCACCCGGCGGACGGGCTCCTACAATGAGCAGTTCTTC; cdr3_aa: CATRRTGSYNEQFF
j_call: TRBJ2-7; d_call: TRBD2; cdr3_length: 17; clone_size: .; v_call: TRBV6-2/TRBV6-3; cdr3_nt: TGTGCCAGCAGCCCCCATTCGTCGAGCGGGGCAACCTACGAGCAGTACTTC; cdr3_aa: CASSPHSSSGATYEQYF
j_call: TRBJ2-7; d_call: .; cdr3_length: 18; clone_size: .; v_call: TRBV11-2; cdr3_nt: TGTGCCAGCAGCTTAGATTGGCTCAGTCTAACGGATCCCTACGAGCAGTACTTC; cdr3_aa: CASSLDWLSLTDPYEQYF
j_call: TRBJ2-7; d_call: .; cdr3_length: 16; clone_size: .; v_call: TRBV7-9; cdr3_nt: TGTGCCAGCAGCTTAGGGAGGGGGGGACTGACCTACGAGCAGTACTTC; cdr3_aa: CASSLGRGGLTYEQYF
j_call: TRBJ2-5; d_call: TRBD2; cdr3_length: 15; clone_size: once; v_call: TRBV4-1; cdr3_nt: TGCGCCAGCAGCCGGCTAGCGGGAAACCAAGAGACCCAGTATTTC; cdr3_aa: CASSRLAGNQETQYF
j_call: TRBJ1-5; d_call: .; cdr3_length: 16; clone_size: many; v_call: TRBV7-8; cdr3_nt: TGTGCCAGCAGCTTAGCGGGGCCAAACTCAAATCAGCCCCAGCATTTT; cdr3_aa: CASSLAGPNSNQPQHF
j_call: TRBJ2-3; d_call: .; cdr3_length: 12; clone_size: .; v_call: TRBV7-9; cdr3_nt: TGTGCCAGCAGAGGCTTAGGGGATATGCAGTATTTT; cdr3_aa: CASRGLGDMQYF
j_call: TRBJ2-3; d_call: .; cdr3_length: 14; clone_size: .; v_call: TRBV29-1; cdr3_nt: TGCAGCGTTGAGCCCCTATCCGTCGCAAGTATGCAGTATTTT; cdr3_aa: CSVEPLSVASMQYF
j_call: TRBJ2-7; d_call: .; cdr3_length: 15; clone_size: .; v_call: TRBV6-1; cdr3_nt: TGTGTCAGCAGGGGGGGAGAGCTAGCGAGATACGAGCAGTACTTC; cdr3_aa: CVSRGGELARYEQYF
j_call: TRBJ2-7; d_call: .; cdr3_length: 17; clone_size: .; v_call: TRBV6-1; cdr3_nt: TGTGCCAGCAGTGAAGCGAGACTGGACAGCCGAACCTACGACCAGTACTTC; cdr3_aa: CASSEARLDSRTYDQYF
j_call: TRBJ1-2; d_call: TRBD1; cdr3_length: 16; clone_size: .; v_call: TRBV11-2; cdr3_nt: TGTGCCAGCAGCCGAACCGACCCAGGGGGGAACTATGGCTATACCTTC; cdr3_aa: CASSRTDPGGNYGYTF
j_call: TRBJ1-2; d_call: .; cdr3_length: 13; clone_size: .; v_call: TRBV19; cdr3_nt: TGTGCCAGTAGTAATGCAGGTCGAGTTGGCTACACCTTC; cdr3_aa: CASSNAGRVGYTF
j_call: TRBJ2-7; d_call: .; cdr3_length: 15; clone_size: few; v_call: TRBV18; cdr3_nt: TGTGCCAGCTCACGGGAAGCTAGCGCTCCCTACGAGCAGTACTTC; cdr3_aa: CASSREASAPYEQYF
j_call: TRBJ2-1; d_call: TRBD2; cdr3_length: 14; clone_size: .; v_call: TRBV7-2; cdr3_nt: TGTGCAAGCAGCAGGTTGGGGGGGTACAATGAGCAGTTCTTC; cdr3_aa: CASSRLGGYNEQFF
j_call: TRBJ2-5; d_call: .; cdr3_length: 13; clone_size: many; v_call: TRBV4-1; cdr3_nt: TGCGCCAGCAGCCAAGTTTCCGGGGAGACCCAGTACTTC; cdr3_aa: CASSQVSGETQYF
j_call: TRBJ1-1; d_call: .; cdr3_length: 12; clone_size: .; v_call: TRBV11-2; cdr3_nt: TGTATCAGCAGCTCTATACAGGCTGAAGCTTTCTTT; cdr3_aa: CISSSIQAEAFF
j_call: TRBJ1-1; d_call: .; cdr3_length: 11; clone_size: few; v_call: TRBV30; cdr3_nt: TGTGCCTGGAGGATGAACACTGAAGCTTTCTTT; cdr3_aa: CAWRMNTEAFF
j_call: TRBJ2-7; d_call: .; cdr3_length: 16; clone_size: .; v_call: TRBV6-5; cdr3_nt: TGTGCCAGCAGTTACGCAGCTATGGTGCATTTCAACGAGCAGTACTTC; cdr3_aa: CASSYAAMVHFNEQYF
j_call: TRBJ1-1; d_call: .; cdr3_length: 18; clone_size: .; v_call: TRBV6-2/TRBV6-3; cdr3_nt: TGTGTCAGCAGTTTCTCTTTTCCGCGGGCGGCCACGGACACTGAAGCTTTCTTT; cdr3_aa: CVSSFSFPRAATDTEAFF
j_call: TRBJ2-1; d_call: .; cdr3_length: 14; clone_size: .; v_call: TRBV25-1; cdr3_nt: TGTGCCAGCAGTGGAGGGCGTCAGTACAATGAGCAGCTCTTC; cdr3_aa: CASSGGRQYNEQLF
j_call: TRBJ2-7; d_call: .; cdr3_length: 14; clone_size: .; v_call: TRBV9; cdr3_nt: TGTGCCAGCAGCGTACGGCCCGCTTTCTACGAGCAGTACTTC; cdr3_aa: CASSVRPAFYEQYF
j_call: TRBJ2-1; d_call: .; cdr3_length: 18; clone_size: many; v_call: TRBV29-1; cdr3_nt: TGCAGCGTTGAGATAGGGGCGGGTATCAGACCACACTACAATGAGCAGTTCTTC; cdr3_aa: CSVEIGAGIRPHYNEQFF
j_call: TRBJ2-1; d_call: TRBD2; cdr3_length: 16; clone_size: .; v_call: TRBV4-1; cdr3_nt: TGCGCCAGCCGCCGGGTTATAGCGGGAGACTACAATGAGCAGTTCTTC; cdr3_aa: CASRRVIAGDYNEQFF
j_call: TRBJ1-1; d_call: .; cdr3_length: 15; clone_size: few; v_call: TRBV6-1; cdr3_nt: TGTGCCAGCAGATCCTATCAACAGGGAAACACTGAAGCTTTCTTT; cdr3_aa: CASRSYQQGNTEAFF
j_call: TRBJ2-7; d_call: .; cdr3_length: 14; clone_size: .; v_call: TRBV12-3/TRBV12-4; cdr3_nt: TGTGCCAACAGTTTAGTGGCGGGAAGCTACGAGCAATACTTC; cdr3_aa: CANSLVAGSYEQYF
j_call: TRBJ1-2; d_call: TRBD1; cdr3_length: 14; clone_size: many; v_call: TRBV6-1; cdr3_nt: TGTGCCAGCAGTGGCGGGACAGCGATCTATGGCTACACCTTC; cdr3_aa: CASSGGTAIYGYTF
j_call: TRBJ2-5; d_call: .; cdr3_length: 12; clone_size: .; v_call: TRBV11-2; cdr3_nt: TGTGCCAGCAGCTTTGGGGGTGAGACCCAGTACTTT; cdr3_aa: CASSFGGETQYF
j_call: TRBJ2-5; d_call: TRBD2; cdr3_length: 18; clone_size: few; v_call: TRBV6-1; cdr3_nt: TGTGCCAGCAGTGATCGGGCTAGCGGGAGATTCGGCCAAGAGACCCAGTACTTC; cdr3_aa: CASSDRASGRFGQETQYF
j_call: TRBJ1-6; d_call: .; cdr3_length: 12; clone_size: many; v_call: TRBV10-3; cdr3_nt: TGTGCCATCCGAGCTGATAATTCACCCCTCCACTTT; cdr3_aa: CAIRADNSPLHF
j_call: TRBJ2-5; d_call: .; cdr3_length: 15; clone_size: .; v_call: TRBV7-8; cdr3_nt: TGTGCCAGCAGCTTAAGGTCCCAGGGGCGAGAGACCCAGTACTTC; cdr3_aa: CASSLRSQGRETQYF
j_call: TRBJ1-1; d_call: TRBD1; cdr3_length: 15; clone_size: many; v_call: TRBV6-5; cdr3_nt: TGTGCCAGCAGACACGTCAGGACAGGCGGTTCTGAAGCTTTCTTT; cdr3_aa: CASRHVRTGGSEAFF
j_call: TRBJ2-1; d_call: .; cdr3_length: 13; clone_size: many; v_call: TRBV4-1; cdr3_nt: TGCGCCAGCAGACAACCGGGGGCTAATGAGCAGTTCTTC; cdr3_aa: CASRQPGANEQFF
j_call: TRBJ1-5; d_call: TRBD1; cdr3_length: 15; clone_size: many; v_call: TRBV12-3/TRBV12-4; cdr3_nt: TGTGCCAGCAGTGGGGACAGATTATCCAATCAGCCCCAGCATTTT; cdr3_aa: CASSGDRLSNQPQHF
j_call: TRBJ2-5; d_call: .; cdr3_length: 14; clone_size: .; v_call: TRBV11-2; cdr3_nt: TGTGACAGCAGCTTATCCAGGATGGGAGAGACCCAGTACTTC; cdr3_aa: CDSSLSRMGETQYF
j_call: TRBJ2-3; d_call: TRBD2; cdr3_length: 19; clone_size: .; v_call: TRBV6-5; cdr3_nt: TGTGCCAGCAGTTACCGCGGGACTAGCGGGAGAGGGAGGACAGATACTCAGTATTTT; cdr3_aa: CASSYRGTSGRGRTDTQYF
j_call: TRBJ2-7; d_call: .; cdr3_length: 13; clone_size: many; v_call: TRBV6-5; cdr3_nt: TGTGCCAGCACAAGCCTATTCGATTACGAGCAGTACTTC; cdr3_aa: CASTSLFDYEQYF
j_call: TRBJ2-2; d_call: TRBD2; cdr3_length: 16; clone_size: .; v_call: TRBV11-2; cdr3_nt: TGTGCCAGCAGCTTTCGACTAGCGGGAGATTCCGGGGGGCTGTCTTTT; cdr3_aa: CASSFRLAGDSGGLSF
j_call: TRBJ1-2; d_call: .; cdr3_length: 14; clone_size: .; v_call: TRBV28; cdr3_nt: TGTGCCAGCAGTACGACGAGACCGGCTGGGCTTTACACCTTC; cdr3_aa: CASSTTRPAGLYTF
j_call: TRBJ1-6; d_call: .; cdr3_length: 14; clone_size: .; v_call: TRBV14; cdr3_nt: TGTGCCAGCAACCACTCAGGGGAAAATTCACCCCTCCACTTT; cdr3_aa: CASNHSGENSPLHF
j_call: TRBJ2-7; d_call: TRBD2; cdr3_length: 15; clone_size: few; v_call: TRBV7-9; cdr3_nt: TGTGCCAGCAGCTACCTAGCGGGAGGGAACTACGAGCAGTACTTC; cdr3_aa: CASSYLAGGNYEQYF
j_call: TRBJ1-1; d_call: .; cdr3_length: 14; clone_size: few; v_call: TRBV5-1; cdr3_nt: TGCGCCAGCAGCCTCATCGGGGTGAACACTGAAGCTTTCTTT; cdr3_aa: CASSLIGVNTEAFF
j_call: TRBJ1-1; d_call: TRBD1; cdr3_length: 17; clone_size: few; v_call: TRBV6-6; cdr3_nt: TGTGCCAGCAGTTACCTGGGGACAGGGTCTTGGGGCACTGAAGCTTTCTTT; cdr3_aa: CASSYLGTGSWGTEAFF